The 8 T cell receptor beta chains below were found in one sample sequenced in a study of shared clonotypes between healthy human individuals. TCRdb's copy holds only in-frame clones and misses some; the assay was immunoSEQ multiplex PCR. The profile shows about half a million clones, about 80% of them singletons. Source material: PBMCs. These receptors originate from a woman aged 35 to 49 in good health. Some clones in this sample may be carry-over from other donors' samples.

The chain has TRBV18 and TRBJ2-7, with D perhaps matching TRBD2 (6 bases). The germline gives CDR1 KGHSH, CDR2 LQKENI. The CDR3 is made up of 13 amino acids. CDR3 nucleotides: TGTGCAAGTGGGCAGGGACTTAAGTACGAGCAGTACTTC. It translates to CASGQGLKYEQYF.

In nucleotides, the CDR3 is TGTGCCAGCAGTTACACCGGACAGGGAGGCTACGAGCAGTACTTC. Translation: CASSYTGQGGYEQYF. The rearrangement joins TRBV6-5 to TRBJ2-7; 8 nucleotides align to TRBD1. This CDR3 contains 15 residues. V gave up 2 bases and J gave up 3 bases; unmatched junction bases: 6. Germline CDR1 is MNHEY and CDR2 is SVGAGI.

The chain has TRBV7-2 and TRBJ2-2; possible D gene TRBD2, 6 bases. Germline V gene data show CDR1 as SGHTA and CDR2 as FQGNSA. Trimming shortened V by 8 bases and J by 8 bases, and 18 bases separated the two germline ends. This CDR3 contains 14 residues. Written as DNA, the CDR3 is TGTGCCAGCCAGCCCGGACTACTGTTGGGGGAGCTGTTTTTT. It yields the protein CASQPGLLLGELFF.

The J gene is TRBJ1-1, the V gene TRBV9; D may be TRBD1 (6 bases). Germline V lookup: CDR1 SGDLS, CDR2 YYNGEE. CDR3 length: 17 amino acids. The ends were cut back, 3 bases at V and 6 bases at J, with 24 bases in the middle. The CDR3 protein is CASSASRHLQGLSEAFF. The DNA of the CDR3 is TGTGCCAGCAGCGCCAGCCGTCATTTGCAGGGGTTATCTGAAGCTTTCTTT.

The chain recombines TRBV28 with TRBJ2-2; D possibly corresponds to TRBD1 (6 bases). In germline, CDR1 is MDHEN, CDR2 SYDVKM. With 8 bases removed from V and 1 base from J, the gap between germline ends came to 11 bases. The CDR3 totals 14 residues. CDR3 protein: CASQGPMNTGELFF. DNA of the CDR3: TGTGCCAGCCAGGGGCCTATGAACACCGGGGAGCTGTTTTTT.

This clone was found a few times. V usage is TRBV10-3 and J usage is TRBJ1-2, with D possibly being TRBD1 (6 bases). This CDR3 comprises 15 residues. Germline-derived CDR1 and CDR2 are ENHRY and SYGVKD. The V gene lost 0 bases and the J gene lost 2 bases, with 10 bases spanning the gap. CDR3 sequence reads: CAISESRQDNYGYTF. CDR3 sequence (DNA): TGTGCCATCAGTGAGTCAAGACAGGACAACTATGGCTACACCTTC.

This clone has only one observation. This CDR3 is CASSEGLAPETQYF. The DNA for the CDR3 is TGTGCCAGTAGTGAGGGACTAGCGCCAGAGACCCAGTACTTC. This chain joins TRBV19 and TRBJ2-5; 10 bases line up with TRBD2. CDR1 and CDR2 from the germline V gene are LNHDA and SQIVND (reference sequence). The trim removed 5 bases at V and 4 bases at J, leaving 4 bases unmatched. The CDR3 has 14 amino acids.

The chain uses TRBV5-4 and TRBJ2-7; 7 bases fit TRBD2. The ends lost 4 bases at V and 0 bases at J; junction bases unmatched: 4. The CDR3 runs to 14 residues. The germline CDR1 and CDR2 sequences are SGHNT and YYREEE (reference sequence). The CDR3 DNA reads as TGTGCCAGCAGCAGGATAGCGGGCTCCTACGAGCAGTACTTC. Its protein product is CASSRIAGSYEQYF. Based on the CDR3 plus reference TRBV5-4 and TRBJ2-7, the full variable domain is ETGVTQSPTHLIKTRGQQVTLRCSSQSGHNTVSWYQQALGQGPQFIFQYYREEENGRGNFPPRFSGLQFPNYSSELNVNALELDDSALYLCASSRIAGSYEQYFGPGTRLTVT.